Presented here are 25 T cell receptor beta chains from one specimen sequenced in a study of human T cells and chemical hapten exposure. The time point: patch test 1, 2 weeks after DPC sensitization. The treatment is: therapeutic diphenylcyclopropenone sensitization with weekly scalp DPC. TCRdb recomputed calls from the RACE reads with MiXCR, one row per CDR3 protein. The table includes around 300,000 distinct CDR3 sequences, around 7% detected once. Specimen: whole blood, collected in connection with sensitization to the hapten diphenylcyclopropenone (DPC). These receptor sequences come from a woman between 18 and 29 years old with alopecia areata. Some clones in this sample may be carry-over from other donors' samples.

This clonotype showed up many times. The rearrangement uses TRBV6-5 and TRBJ2-7; no firm D call. The V end lost 2 bases, the J end lost 3 bases, and 8 bases lay between the germline ends. This CDR3 has 13 amino acids. CDR1 and CDR2 (germline): MNHEY, SVGAGI. CDR3 loop: CASSYGDSYEQYF. CDR3 coding DNA: TGTGCCAGCAGTTACGGGGATAGCTACGAGCAGTACTTC.

The chain uses TRBV12-3 or TRBV12-4 and TRBJ2-3, with TRBD2 matching over 12 bases. J lost 8 bases, V lost 5 bases, and 14 bases had no gene match. This CDR3 has 17 residues. CDR3 amino acids: CASSTQGLAGGPGTQYF. CDR3 coding DNA: TGTGCCAGCAGTACCCAAGGGCTAGCGGGGGGGCCTGGTACGCAGTATTTT.

The CDR3 nucleotides are TGCAGCGTTGAAGGCGGACAGGGGGCGCAGAATGAGCAGTTCTTC. Translated: CSVEGGQGAQNEQFF. This chain joins TRBV29-1 and TRBJ2-1, with 11 bases lining up with TRBD1. Germline CDR1 reads SQVTM; CDR2 reads ANQGSEA. J lost 7 bases, V lost 1 base, and 6 bases had no gene match. The CDR3 covers 15 residues.

This clonotype has a handful of counts. V usage is TRBV27 and J usage is TRBJ2-3; a possible D gene is TRBD2 (6 bases). V lost 5 bases and J lost 4, with 13 bases in between. CDR3 length: 14 residues. Germline assignment: CDR1 MNHEY and CDR2 SMNVEV (reference sequence). The CDR3: CASSTVLASDTQYF. DNA of the CDR3: TGTGCCAGCAGTACCGTCCTAGCGTCAGATACGCAGTATTTT.

This clonotype was seen more than once but under ten times. CDR3 DNA sequence: TGTGCCAGCTCACCCGCCCGACAGGGAGAAACTGAAGCTTTCTTT. It codes for CASSPARQGETEAFF. This sequence joins TRBV18 and TRBJ1-1; 7 bases align to TRBD1. The germline V gene encodes CDR1 KGHSH and CDR2 LQKENI. Germline trimming cut 3 bases from V and 5 bases from J; bases unmatched to any gene: 9. The length of the CDR3 is 15 residues.

The V call is TRBV12-3 or TRBV12-4, the J call TRBJ1-6, with 8 bases lining up with TRBD1. This CDR3 region has 15 residues. The ends lost 5 bases at V and 14 bases at J; junction bases unmatched: 14. The DNA of the CDR3 is TGTGCCAGCAGTACAACCGGGACAGGCGCCTCTTCCCTCCACTTT. It is translated as CASSTTGTGASSLHF.

The chain links TRBV20-1 to TRBJ1-5; a weak D match, TRBD1 (5 bases). The V end was cut by 1 base, the J end by 7 bases, with 14 bases between. The CDR3 length is 14 residues. CDR1 and CDR2 (germline): DFQATT, SNEGSKA (reference sequence). The CDR3 region is CSARVDSAGQPQHF. The DNA of the CDR3 is TGCAGTGCTAGAGTAGACAGCGCCGGGCAGCCCCAGCATTTT.

This chain links TRBV27 with TRBJ2-5, with 7 bases aligning to TRBD2. The CDR3 contains 13 residues. The V and J ends lost 5 bases and 4 bases, in that order; junction bases with no gene match: 4. Germline-derived CDR1 and CDR2 are MNHEY and SMNVEV (reference sequence). In DNA form, the CDR3 reads TGTGCCAGCAGTAGGACTAGAGGAGAGACCCAGTACTTC. Its translation: CASSRTRGETQYF.

This clonotype was detected a few times. The rearrangement links TRBV5-1 to TRBJ1-2, with D possibly being TRBD1 (5 bases). Germline loops: CDR1 SGHRS, CDR2 YFSETQ. The CDR3 contains 13 residues. V gave up 0 bases and J gave up 6 bases, with 9 bases separating them. Here the CDR3 DNA reads TGCGCCAGCAGCTTGGCAGGGATCGATGGCTACACCTTC. Protein sequence: CASSLAGIDGYTF.

This clonotype occurred a few times. V gene TRBV28 combines with J gene TRBJ1-1; a possible D gene is TRBD1 (6 bases). The CDR3 is 14 amino acids. V lost 9 bases and J 4 bases, leaving 18 bases between the germline ends. Per germline, CDR1 MDHEN and CDR2 SYDVKM. CDR3: CASLGDRHSTEAFF. Written as DNA, the CDR3 is TGTGCCAGTTTGGGTGACAGGCATAGCACTGAAGCTTTCTTT.

The V call is TRBV6-5, the J call TRBJ2-3; 13 nucleotides align to TRBD2. This CDR3 is built from 17 residues. After removal of 6 bases from V and 4 bases from J, the junction contained 10 bases not matched to a gene. Germline V gene sequence: CDR1 MNHEY, CDR2 SVGAGI. CDR3 region: CASRQLLAGGHSDTQYF. In nucleotides, the CDR3 is TGTGCCAGCAGGCAGTTACTAGCGGGGGGGCATTCAGATACGCAGTATTTT.

The chain employs TRBV6-1 and TRBJ1-4; D is perhaps TRBD1 (5 bases). Germline CDR1 and CDR2: MNHNS and SASEGT. Trimming took 5 bases from V and 7 from J, leaving 14 bases between them. This CDR3 region has 14 residues. The CDR3 loop reads CASSIRGPGEKLFF. CDR3 in DNA: TGTGCCAGCAGTATCCGGGGCCCTGGTGAAAAACTGTTTTTT.

This clonotype was seen at least ten times. This chain joins TRBV5-6 and TRBJ2-3, with D uncertain. V was pared by 0 bases and J by 2 bases, with 7 bases between. The CDR3 totals 14 residues. Looked up from germline, CDR1 is SGHDT and CDR2 is YYEEEE. The CDR3 DNA sequence: TGTGCCAGCAGCTTGGGGGGTCACACAGATACGCAGTATTTT. As protein: CASSLGGHTDTQYF. The whole variable domain, remainder taken from reference TRBV5-6 and TRBJ2-3, is DAGVTQSPTHLIKTRGQQVTLRCSPKSGHDTVSWYQQALGQGPQFIFQYYEEEERQRGNFPDRFSGHQFPNYSSELNVNALLLGDSALYLCASSLGGHTDTQYFGPGTRLTVL.

This clonotype was picked up many times. This chain uses TRBV4-1 with TRBJ1-1; no firm D call. V lost 4 bases and J lost 0, with 12 bases in between. The CDR3 extends over 15 amino acids. The V gene's germline CDR1 is MGHRA and CDR2 YSYEKL. The CDR3 nucleotides read TGCGCCAGCAGCCCCCTCCTTACTATGAACACTGAAGCTTTCTTT. Translated, it gives CASSPLLTMNTEAFF.

This clonotype was counted only a few times. V is TRBV7-9 and J is TRBJ2-2; no reliable D call. Germline V gives CDR1 SEHNR, CDR2 FQNEAQ (reference sequence). The CDR3 has 14 residues. The V and J ends lost 3 bases and 3 bases respectively, with 8 bases between them. In DNA form, the CDR3 reads TGTGCCAGCAGCTTCCGCAGATACACCGGGGAGCTGTTTTTT. The encoded protein is CASSFRRYTGELFF.

This clonotype was picked up a small number of times. Written as DNA, the CDR3 is TGTGCCAGCGGATCATCCACCCAGTCCTACAATGAGCAGTTCTTC. It yields the protein CASGSSTQSYNEQFF. The genes are TRBV7-9 and TRBJ2-1; unclear D gene. CDR1 SEHNR and CDR2 FQNEAQ come from the germline V gene (reference sequence). The V gene lost 8 bases and the J gene lost 1 base, with 15 bases spanning the gap. The CDR3 length is 15 residues.

There are a few counts of this clonotype. The chain joins TRBV5-1 to TRBJ2-1; D possibly uses TRBD1 or TRBD2 (5 bases each). The ends were cut back, 0 bases at V and 5 bases at J, with 15 bases in the middle. This CDR3 is 16 amino acids long. Germline loops: CDR1 SGHRS, CDR2 YFSETQ. The CDR3 DNA reads as TGCGCCAGCAGCTTGGGGTCCCGTAGGGGACACAATGAGCAGTTCTTC. Protein product: CASSLGSRRGHNEQFF.

In its sample, this clonotype was seen a few times. V usage is TRBV12-3 or TRBV12-4 and J usage is TRBJ2-2, with D perhaps matching TRBD2 (6 bases). CDR3 length equals 15 residues. Trimming cost V 7 bases and J 3 bases, with 15 bases left between them. CDR3 sequence (DNA): TGTGCCAGCATTCTGGGGGGTTCTTACACCGGGGAGCTGTTTTTT. As protein: CASILGGSYTGELFF.

The V and J genes are TRBV7-9 and TRBJ2-3; D could derive from TRBD1 or TRBD2 (5 bases each). V lost 11 bases and J 3 bases, leaving 15 bases between the germline ends. The CDR3 is 13 residues long. Germline assignment: CDR1 SEHNR and CDR2 FQNEAQ (reference sequence). This CDR3 reads CAQERGPTDTQYF. DNA for the CDR3: TGTGCCCAAGAGAGGGGCCCGACAGATACGCAGTATTTT. Full variable domain (missing parts from reference TRBV7-9 and TRBJ2-3): DTGVSQNPRHKITKRGQNVTFRCDPISEHNRLYWYRQTLGQGPEFLTYFQNEAQLEKSRLLSDRFSAERPKGSFSTLEIQRTEQGDSAMYLCAQERGPTDTQYFGPGTRLTVL.

This clonotype was counted only a few times. The gene calls are TRBV4-3 and TRBJ1-5; TRBD1 matches at 8 bases. CDR1 is LGHNA and CDR2 is YSLEER in the germline V gene. The V segment lost 0 bases and the J segment 6 bases; nucleotides outside the gene matches: 4. The length of the CDR3 is 15 residues. The CDR3 coding sequence is TGCGCCAGCAGCCAAGACCGACAGGGGTTTCAGCCCCAGCATTTT. Amino acids: CASSQDRQGFQPQHF.

The CDR3 DNA follows: TGCGCCAGCAGCCAAGATCGGGGGAGGGGGCCCGATACGCAGTATTTT. It codes for CASSQDRGRGPDTQYF. This chain connects TRBV4-3 to TRBJ2-3; D could derive from TRBD1 or TRBD2 (7 bases each). This CDR3 spans 16 amino acids. The germline CDR1 and CDR2 sequences are LGHNA and YSLEER. Between the trimmed V and J ends, which lost 0 bases and 6 bases, there was a span of 16 bases.

This clonotype was counted only a few times. CDR3 loop: CASSLVRGTGNTIYF. The CDR3 DNA is TGTGCCAGCAGTTTAGTGCGGGGGACCGGAAACACCATATATTTT. The chain uses TRBV12-3 or TRBV12-4 and TRBJ1-3, with TRBD1 as a possible D gene (5 bases). The CDR3 runs 15 residues. Trimming removed 1 base at V and 4 bases at J, with 11 bases between.

The rearrangement joins TRBV3-1 to TRBJ2-1; D may correspond to TRBD1 or TRBD2 (5 bases each). CDR3 size: 15 residues. Between the trimmed V and J ends, which lost 4 bases and 4 bases, there was a span of 14 bases. CDR1 and CDR2 from the germline V gene are LGHDT and YNNKEL (reference sequence). The CDR3 DNA is TGTGCCAGCAGCCTGTACCTGGGGGATTACAATGAGCAGTTCTTC. This sequence encodes CASSLYLGDYNEQFF.

The chain has TRBV6-5 and TRBJ2-4; tentatively, D is TRBD1 (6 bases). The CDR3 loop spans 14 amino acids. The germline gives CDR1 MNHEY, CDR2 SVGAGI. Trimming stripped 11 bases from V and 3 bases from J, with 17 bases between. CDR3 region: CAQGIPWDKNIQYF. CDR3 coding DNA: TGTGCCCAGGGGATTCCCTGGGACAAAAACATTCAGTACTTC.

This clonotype appeared a few times. This rearrangement joins TRBV5-1 to TRBJ1-1, with D perhaps matching TRBD1 (5 bases). The V and J ends lost 4 bases and 4 bases respectively, with 17 bases between them. CDR1 and CDR2 from the germline V gene are SGHRS and YFSETQ. This CDR3 has 15 residues. CDR3 nucleotide sequence: TGCGCCAGCAGCCTACATGGGCCGGGGGGCACTGAAGCTTTCTTT. Translation gives CASSLHGPGGTEAFF.